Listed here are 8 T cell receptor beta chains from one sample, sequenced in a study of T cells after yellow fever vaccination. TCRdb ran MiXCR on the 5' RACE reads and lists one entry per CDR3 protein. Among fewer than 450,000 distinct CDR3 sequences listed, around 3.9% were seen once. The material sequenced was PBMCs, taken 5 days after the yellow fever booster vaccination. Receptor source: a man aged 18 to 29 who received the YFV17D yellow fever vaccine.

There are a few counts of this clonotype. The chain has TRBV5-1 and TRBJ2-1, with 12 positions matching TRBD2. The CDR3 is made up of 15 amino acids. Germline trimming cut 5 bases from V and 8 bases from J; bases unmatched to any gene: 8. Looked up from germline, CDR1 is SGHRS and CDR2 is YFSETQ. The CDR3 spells CASRLAGGLQDEQFF. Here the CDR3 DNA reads TGCGCCAGCAGGCTAGCGGGGGGGCTGCAAGATGAGCAGTTCTTC.

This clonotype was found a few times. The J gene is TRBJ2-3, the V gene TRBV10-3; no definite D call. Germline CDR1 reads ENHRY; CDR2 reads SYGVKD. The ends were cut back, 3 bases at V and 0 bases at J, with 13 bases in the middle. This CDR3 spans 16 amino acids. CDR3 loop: CAISEPKISSTDTQYF. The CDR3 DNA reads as TGTGCCATCAGTGAACCTAAGATATCTAGCACAGATACGCAGTATTTT.

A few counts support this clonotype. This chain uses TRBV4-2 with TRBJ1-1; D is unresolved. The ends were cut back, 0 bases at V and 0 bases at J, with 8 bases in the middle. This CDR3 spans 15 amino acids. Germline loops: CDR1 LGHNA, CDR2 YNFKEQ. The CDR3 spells CASSQDTFMNTEAFF. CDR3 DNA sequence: TGTGCCAGCAGCCAAGATACATTCATGAACACTGAAGCTTTCTTT.

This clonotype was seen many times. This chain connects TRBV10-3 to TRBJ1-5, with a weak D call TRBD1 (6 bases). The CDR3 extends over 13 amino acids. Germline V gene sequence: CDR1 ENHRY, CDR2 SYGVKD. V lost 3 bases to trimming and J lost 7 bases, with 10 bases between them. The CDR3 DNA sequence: TGTGCCATCAGTGATGACGGGACACAGCCCCAGCATTTT. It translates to CAISDDGTQPQHF.

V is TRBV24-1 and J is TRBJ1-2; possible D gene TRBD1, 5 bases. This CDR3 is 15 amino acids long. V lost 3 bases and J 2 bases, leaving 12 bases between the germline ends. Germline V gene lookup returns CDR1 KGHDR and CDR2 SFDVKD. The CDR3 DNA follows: TGTGCCACCAGTGATGGCGGGACGGGCAACTATGGCTACACCTTC. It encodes CATSDGGTGNYGYTF.

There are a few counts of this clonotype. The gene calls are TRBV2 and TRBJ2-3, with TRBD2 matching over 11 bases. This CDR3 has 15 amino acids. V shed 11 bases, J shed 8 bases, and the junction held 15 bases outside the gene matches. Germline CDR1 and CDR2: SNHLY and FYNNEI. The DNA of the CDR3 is TGTGCCGCCTACGGGACTAGCGGCGTACCGGGTACGCAGTATTTT. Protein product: CAAYGTSGVPGTQYF. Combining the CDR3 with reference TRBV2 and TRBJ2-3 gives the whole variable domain EPEVTQTPSHQVTQMGQEVILRCVPISNHLYFYWYRQILGQKVEFLVSFYNNEISEKSEIFDDQFSVERPDGSNFTLKIRSTKLEDSAMYFCAAYGTSGVPGTQYFGPGTRLTVL.

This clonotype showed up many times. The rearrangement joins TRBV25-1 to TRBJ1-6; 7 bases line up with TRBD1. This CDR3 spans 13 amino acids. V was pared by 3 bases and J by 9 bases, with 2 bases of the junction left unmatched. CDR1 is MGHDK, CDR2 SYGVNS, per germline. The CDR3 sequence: CASSDRGVSPLHF. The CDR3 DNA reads TGTGCCAGCAGTGACAGGGGGGTTTCACCCCTCCACTTT.

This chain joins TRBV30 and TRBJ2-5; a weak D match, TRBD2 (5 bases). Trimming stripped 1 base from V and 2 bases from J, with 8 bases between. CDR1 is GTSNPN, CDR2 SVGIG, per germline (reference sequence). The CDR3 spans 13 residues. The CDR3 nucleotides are TGTGCCTGGAGTGGAGGACTGCAAGAGACCCAGTACTTC. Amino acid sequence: CAWSGGLQETQYF.